The present T cell receptor (beta chain) was sequenced within a study of blood T cell repertoires in COVID-19. As for the study in general: Acute and convalescent COVID-19 specimens originated in the United States, Italy and Spain. In each case, the material was cDNA or gDNA derived from T cells, B-cell-depleted T cells, or PBMCs.

As handled by the study authors: Amplifying reference gene primers gave estimates of nucleated cell counts. Repertoires were generated with immunoSEQ multiplex PCR, while TCRdb's copy carries only in-frame clones and drops some. V and J calls and clone size are those listed in that table; D and trimming were worked out from the DNA. Altogether 250,000 to 300,000 clones are present, 80% to 85% being singletons, with the ten largest covering around 2.9%. The sequenced sample consisted of peripheral blood. The clonotype comes from an older woman with active or convalescent COVID-19.

The CDR3 sequence is CASSIQYNQPQHF. Written as DNA, the CDR3 is TGTGCCAGTAGTATCCAGTACAATCAGCCCCAGCATTTT. This chain links TRBV19 with TRBJ1-5; D gene ambiguous. Germline loops: CDR1 LNHDA, CDR2 SQIVND (reference sequence). This CDR3 has 13 amino acids. The V gene lost 3 bases and the J gene lost 3 bases, with 6 bases spanning the gap.